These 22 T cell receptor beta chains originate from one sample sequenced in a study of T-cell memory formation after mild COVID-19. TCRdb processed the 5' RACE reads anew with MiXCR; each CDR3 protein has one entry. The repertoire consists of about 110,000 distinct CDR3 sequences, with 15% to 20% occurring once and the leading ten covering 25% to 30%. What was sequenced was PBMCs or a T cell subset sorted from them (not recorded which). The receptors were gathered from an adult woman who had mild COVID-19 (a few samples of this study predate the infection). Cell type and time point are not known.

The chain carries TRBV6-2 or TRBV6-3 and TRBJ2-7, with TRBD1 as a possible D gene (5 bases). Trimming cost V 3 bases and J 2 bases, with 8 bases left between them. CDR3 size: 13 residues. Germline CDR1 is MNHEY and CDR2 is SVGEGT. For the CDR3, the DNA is TGTGCCAGCAGTTATGACAGCCCCTACGAGCAGTACTTC. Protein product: CASSYDSPYEQYF.

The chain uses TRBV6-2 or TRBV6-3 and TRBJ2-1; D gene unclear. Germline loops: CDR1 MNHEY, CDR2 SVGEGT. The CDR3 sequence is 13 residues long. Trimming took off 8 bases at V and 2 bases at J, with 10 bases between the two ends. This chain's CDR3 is CASSYHPYNEQFF. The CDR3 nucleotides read TGTGCCAGCTCCTACCACCCCTACAATGAGCAGTTCTTC.

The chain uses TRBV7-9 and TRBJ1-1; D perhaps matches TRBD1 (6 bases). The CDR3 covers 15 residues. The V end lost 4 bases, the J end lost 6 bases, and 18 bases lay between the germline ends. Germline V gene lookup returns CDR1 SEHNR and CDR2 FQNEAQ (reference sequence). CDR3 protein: CASSSGTLMVAEAFF. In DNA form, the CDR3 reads TGTGCCAGCAGCTCAGGGACACTCATGGTGGCTGAAGCTTTCTTT. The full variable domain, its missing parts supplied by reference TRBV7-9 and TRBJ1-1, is DTGVSQNPRHKITKRGQNVTFRCDPISEHNRLYWYRQTLGQGPEFLTYFQNEAQLEKSRLLSDRFSAERPKGSFSTLEIQRTEQGDSAMYLCASSSGTLMVAEAFFGQGTRLTVV.

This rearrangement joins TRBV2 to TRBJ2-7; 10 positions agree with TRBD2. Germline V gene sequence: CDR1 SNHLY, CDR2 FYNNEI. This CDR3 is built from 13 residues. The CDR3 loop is CASTSGVSYEQYF. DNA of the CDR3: TGTGCATCTACTAGCGGGGTGTCCTACGAGCAGTACTTC.

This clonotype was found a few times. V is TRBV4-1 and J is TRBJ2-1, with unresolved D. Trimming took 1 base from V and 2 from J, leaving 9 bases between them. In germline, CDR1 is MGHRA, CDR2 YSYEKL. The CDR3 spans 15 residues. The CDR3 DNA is TGCGCCAGCAGCCAAGTGGCAGGTGCCTACAATGAGCAGTTCTTC. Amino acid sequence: CASSQVAGAYNEQFF.

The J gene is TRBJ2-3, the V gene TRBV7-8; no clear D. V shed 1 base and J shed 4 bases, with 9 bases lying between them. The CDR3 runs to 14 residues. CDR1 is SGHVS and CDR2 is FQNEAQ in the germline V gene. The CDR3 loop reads CASSLVGPADTQYF. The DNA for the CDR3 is TGTGCCAGCAGCTTAGTGGGCCCGGCAGATACGCAGTATTTT. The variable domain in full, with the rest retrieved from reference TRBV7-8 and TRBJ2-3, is GAGVSQSPRYKVAKRGQDVALRCDPISGHVSLFWYQQALGQGPEFLTYFQNEAQLDKSGLPSDRFFAERPEGSVSTLKIQRTQQEDSAVYLCASSLVGPADTQYFGPGTRLTVL.

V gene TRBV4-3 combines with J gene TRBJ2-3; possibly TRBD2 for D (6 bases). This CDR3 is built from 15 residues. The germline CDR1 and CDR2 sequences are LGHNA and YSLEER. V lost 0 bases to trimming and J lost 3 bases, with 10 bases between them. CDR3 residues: CASSQDGRETDTQYF. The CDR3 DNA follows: TGCGCCAGCAGCCAAGATGGTCGGGAGACAGATACGCAGTATTTT.

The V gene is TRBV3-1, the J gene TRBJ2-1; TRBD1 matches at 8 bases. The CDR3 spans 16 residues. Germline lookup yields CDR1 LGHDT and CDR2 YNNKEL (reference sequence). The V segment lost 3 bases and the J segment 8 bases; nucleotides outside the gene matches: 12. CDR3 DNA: TGTGCCAGCAGCCACGAGGACAGGGTAGCCGGGGATGAGCAGTTCTTC. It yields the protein CASSHEDRVAGDEQFF.

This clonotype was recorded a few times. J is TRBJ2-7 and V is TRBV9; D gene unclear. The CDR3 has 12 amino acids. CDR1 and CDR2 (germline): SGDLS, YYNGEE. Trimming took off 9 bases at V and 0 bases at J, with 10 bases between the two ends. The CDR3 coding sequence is TGTGCCACCAGACGGCCCTCCTACGAGCAGTACTTC. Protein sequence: CATRRPSYEQYF.

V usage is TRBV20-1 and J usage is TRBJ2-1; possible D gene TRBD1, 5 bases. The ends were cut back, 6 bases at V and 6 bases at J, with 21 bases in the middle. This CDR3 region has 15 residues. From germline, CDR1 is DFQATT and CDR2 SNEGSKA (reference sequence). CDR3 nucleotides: TGCAGTGCCTCGGCTCTTGGGGCCTCAGTCAATGAGCAGTTCTTC. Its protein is CSASALGASVNEQFF.

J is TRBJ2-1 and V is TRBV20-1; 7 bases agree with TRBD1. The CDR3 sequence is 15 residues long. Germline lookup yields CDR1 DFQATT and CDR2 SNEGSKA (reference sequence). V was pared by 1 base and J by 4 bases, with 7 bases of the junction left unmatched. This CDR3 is CSARAKGQLYNEQFF. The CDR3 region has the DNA TGCAGTGCTAGAGCCAAGGGACAGCTATACAATGAGCAGTTCTTC.

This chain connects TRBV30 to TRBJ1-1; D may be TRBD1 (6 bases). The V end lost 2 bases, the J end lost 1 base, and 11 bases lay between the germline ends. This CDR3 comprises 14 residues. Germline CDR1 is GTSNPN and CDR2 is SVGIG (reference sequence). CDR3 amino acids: CAWSQGWGNTEAFF. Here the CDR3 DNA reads TGTGCCTGGAGTCAGGGGTGGGGGAACACTGAAGCTTTCTTT. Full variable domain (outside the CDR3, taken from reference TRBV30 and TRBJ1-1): SQTIHQWPATLVQPVGSPLSLECTVEGTSNPNLYWYRQAAGRGLQLLFYSVGIGQISSEVPQNLSASRPQDRQFILSSKKLLLSDSGFYLCAWSQGWGNTEAFFGQGTRLTVV.

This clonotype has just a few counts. The CDR3 is CATSGSSGYQETQYF. CDR3 sequence (DNA): TGTGCCACCAGTGGGTCTAGCGGGTACCAAGAGACCCAGTACTTC. The chain couples TRBV24-1 to TRBJ2-5; 8 bases map to TRBD2. The CDR3 spans 15 residues. V lost 5 bases, J lost 0 bases, and 4 bases stayed unmatched. From germline, CDR1 is KGHDR and CDR2 SFDVKD.

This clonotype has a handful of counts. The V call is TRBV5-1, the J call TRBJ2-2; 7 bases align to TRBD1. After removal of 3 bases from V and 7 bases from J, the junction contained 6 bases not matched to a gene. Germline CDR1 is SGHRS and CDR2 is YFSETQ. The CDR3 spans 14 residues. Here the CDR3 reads CASSSGDSNGELFF. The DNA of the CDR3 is TGCGCCAGCAGCTCCGGGGACAGTAACGGGGAGCTGTTTTTT.

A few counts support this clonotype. The DNA for the CDR3 is TGTGCCAGCAGGTCGATCAGGGTTTCTAGCACAGATACGCAGTATTTT. Protein sequence: CASRSIRVSSTDTQYF. The chain joins TRBV6-5 to TRBJ2-3; D is perhaps TRBD1 (5 bases). This CDR3 is built from 16 residues. Trimming removed 6 bases from V and 0 bases from J, with 16 bases in between. In germline, CDR1 is MNHEY, CDR2 SVGAGI.

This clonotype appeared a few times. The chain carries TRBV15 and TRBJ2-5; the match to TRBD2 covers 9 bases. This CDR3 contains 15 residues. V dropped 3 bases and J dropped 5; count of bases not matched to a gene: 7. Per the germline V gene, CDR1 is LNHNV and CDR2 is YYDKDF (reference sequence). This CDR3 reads CATSSGIAGAETQYF. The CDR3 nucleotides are TGTGCCACCAGCAGTGGAATAGCGGGAGCGGAGACCCAGTACTTC. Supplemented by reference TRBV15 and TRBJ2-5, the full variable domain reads DAMVIQNPRYQVTQFGKPVTLSCSQTLNHNVMYWYQQKSSQAPKLLFHYYDKDFNNEADTPDNFQSRRPNTSFCFLDIRSPGLGDTAMYLCATSSGIAGAETQYFGPGTRLLVL.

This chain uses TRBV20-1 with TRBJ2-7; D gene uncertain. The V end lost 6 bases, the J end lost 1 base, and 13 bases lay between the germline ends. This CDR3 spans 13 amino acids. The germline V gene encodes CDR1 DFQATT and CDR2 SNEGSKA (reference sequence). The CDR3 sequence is CSARPRISYEQYF. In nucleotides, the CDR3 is TGCAGTGCCCGACCCAGGATATCCTACGAGCAGTACTTC.

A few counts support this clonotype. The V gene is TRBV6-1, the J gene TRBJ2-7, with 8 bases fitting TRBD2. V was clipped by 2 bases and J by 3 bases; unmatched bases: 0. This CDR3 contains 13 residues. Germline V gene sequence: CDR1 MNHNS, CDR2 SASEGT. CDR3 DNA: TGTGCCAGCAGTGAAACTAGCGGCTACGAGCAGTACTTC. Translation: CASSETSGYEQYF.

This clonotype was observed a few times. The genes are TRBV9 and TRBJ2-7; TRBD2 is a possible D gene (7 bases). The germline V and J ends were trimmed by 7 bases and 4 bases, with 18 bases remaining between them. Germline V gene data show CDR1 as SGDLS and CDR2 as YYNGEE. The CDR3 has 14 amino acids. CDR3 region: CASSRGLADYEQYF. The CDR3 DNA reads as TGTGCCAGCTCCCGGGGGCTAGCGGATTACGAGCAGTACTTC.

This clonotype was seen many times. CDR3 residues: CASSSADSDYEQYF. The DNA of the CDR3 is TGCGCCAGCAGCTCCGCAGACAGCGACTACGAGCAGTACTTC. The gene calls are TRBV5-1 and TRBJ2-7, with a tentative D call TRBD1 (5 bases). Per germline, CDR1 SGHRS and CDR2 YFSETQ. V lost 3 bases and J 3 bases, leaving 13 bases between the germline ends. This CDR3 spans 14 amino acids.

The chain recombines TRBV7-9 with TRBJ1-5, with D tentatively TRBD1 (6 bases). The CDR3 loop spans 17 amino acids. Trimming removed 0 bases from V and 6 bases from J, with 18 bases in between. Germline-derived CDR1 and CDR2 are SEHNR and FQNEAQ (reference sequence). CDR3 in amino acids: CASSLATQGSEGQPQHF. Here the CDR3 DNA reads TGTGCCAGCAGCTTAGCCACACAGGGCTCGGAAGGTCAGCCCCAGCATTTT.

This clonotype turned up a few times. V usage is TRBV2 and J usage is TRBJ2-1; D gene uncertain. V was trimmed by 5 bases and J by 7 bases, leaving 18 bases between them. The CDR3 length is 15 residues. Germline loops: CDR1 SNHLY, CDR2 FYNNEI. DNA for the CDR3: TGTGCCAGCAGTCCCGGGCCCGGTTTGAGGAATGAGCAGTTCTTC. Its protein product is CASSPGPGLRNEQFF.